Given below is one TCR beta chain in context. The antigen is unknown. This sample stems from a study of cytomegalovirus exposure and HLA in healthy donors. Study as a whole: The 110 or so validation repertoires used a platform that matched the one used for the 600 to 750 first-cohort repertoires, as a later analysis reported.

Study outcomes and limitations: Using the classifier, cytomegalovirus status was reportedly diagnosed with high specificity and sensitivity. Cytomegalovirus-associated status was assigned to around 160 TCR beta chains.

This table comes from immunoSEQ multiplex PCR, and its TCRdb copy is limited to in-frame clones, with some not included. Altogether around 93,000 clones are present, 85% being singletons, with the ten largest covering 20% to 25%. Separation from the roughly 670-subject first cohort characterized the roughly 120-subject validation cohort, to which the donors belonged. The CDR3 spans 16 residues. The V end lost 0 bases, the J end lost 0 bases, and 9 bases lay between the germline ends. Germline assignment: CDR1 LNHDA and CDR2 SQIVND (reference sequence). The sequence was collected from a man aged 18 to 30 in good health and CMV-seropositive. Source material: PBMCs. The V and J genes are TRBV19 and TRBJ1-5; D might be TRBD1 (5 bases). The chain's CDR3 is CASSIDWTPSNQPQHF. CDR3 nucleotides: TGTGCCAGTAGTATAGATTGGACACCTAGCAATCAGCCCCAGCATTTT.